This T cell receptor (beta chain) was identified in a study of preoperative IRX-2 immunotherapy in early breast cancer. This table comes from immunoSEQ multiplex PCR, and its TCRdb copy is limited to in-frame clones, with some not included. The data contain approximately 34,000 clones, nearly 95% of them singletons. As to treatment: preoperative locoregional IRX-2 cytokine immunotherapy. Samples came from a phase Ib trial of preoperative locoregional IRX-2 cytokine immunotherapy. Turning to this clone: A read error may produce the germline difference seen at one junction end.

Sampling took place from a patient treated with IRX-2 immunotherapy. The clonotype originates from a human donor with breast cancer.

This CDR3 is CASHRDSTGTQYF. The CDR3 DNA reads TGTGCCAGCCACAGGGATAGCACAGGTACGCAGTATTTT. The J gene is TRBJ2-3, the V gene TRBV18; possibly TRBD1 for D (6 bases). The length of the CDR3 is 13 residues. Germline-derived CDR1 and CDR2 are KGHSH and LQKENI.